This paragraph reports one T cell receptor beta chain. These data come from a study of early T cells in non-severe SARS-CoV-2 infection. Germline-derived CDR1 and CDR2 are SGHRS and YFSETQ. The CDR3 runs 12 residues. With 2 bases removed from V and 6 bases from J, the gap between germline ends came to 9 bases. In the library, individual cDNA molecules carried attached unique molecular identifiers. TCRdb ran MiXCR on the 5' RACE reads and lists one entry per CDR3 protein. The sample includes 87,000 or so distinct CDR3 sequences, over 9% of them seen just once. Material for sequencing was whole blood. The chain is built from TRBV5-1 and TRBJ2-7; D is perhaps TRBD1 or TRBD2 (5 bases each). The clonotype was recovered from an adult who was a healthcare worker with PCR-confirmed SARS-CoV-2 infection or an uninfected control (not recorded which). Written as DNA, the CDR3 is TGCGCCAGCAGCTTTGGGGGTATCGAGCAGTACTTC. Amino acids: CASSFGGIEQYF.